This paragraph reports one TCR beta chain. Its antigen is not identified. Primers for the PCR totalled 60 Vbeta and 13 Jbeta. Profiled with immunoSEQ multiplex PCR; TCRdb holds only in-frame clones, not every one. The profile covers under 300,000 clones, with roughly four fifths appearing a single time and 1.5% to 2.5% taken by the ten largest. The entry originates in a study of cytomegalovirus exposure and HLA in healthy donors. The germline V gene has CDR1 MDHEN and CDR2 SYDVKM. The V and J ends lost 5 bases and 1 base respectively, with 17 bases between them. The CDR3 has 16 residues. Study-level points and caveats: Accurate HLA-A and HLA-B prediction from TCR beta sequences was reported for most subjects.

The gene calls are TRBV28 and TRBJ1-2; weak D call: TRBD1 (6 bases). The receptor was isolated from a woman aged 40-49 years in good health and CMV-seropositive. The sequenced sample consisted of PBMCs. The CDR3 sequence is CASSELNAGDNYGYTF. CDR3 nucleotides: TGTGCCAGCAGTGAGTTGAATGCAGGGGATAACTATGGCTACACCTTC.